The entry below describes one T cell receptor (beta chain). Its antigen is currently unknown. The second PCR ran roughly 6 to 11 cycles with a sample-barcoded 5' primer and J-beta primers. MiXCR, applied by TCRdb to the 5' RACE reads, yields one record per CDR3 protein. The sample has fewer than 1,000,000 distinct CDR3 sequences, around two fifths seen once. J gave up 0 bases and V 5 bases, and 17 bases lay outside the gene matches. This CDR3 comprises 19 residues. CDR1 SGHTA and CDR2 FQGNSA come from the germline V gene. This sample was included in a study of blood T cells in healthy people across ages. Study results and caveats: Relative to aged donors, long-lived donors carried more naive CD4+ cells and displayed higher diversity.

Sequencing was done on a sample of blood. The receptor was derived from a man aged 55 to 69 in good health. The chain is built from TRBV7-2 and TRBJ2-3; 7 bases match TRBD1. DNA of the CDR3: TGTGCCAGCAGCCCTCTCCGGGACAGAATATTGACTAGCACAGATACGCAGTATTTT. Amino acid sequence: CASSPLRDRILTSTDTQYF.